The entry that follows covers one TCR beta chain sequence. Method: immunoSEQ multiplex PCR; TCRdb's copy keeps in-frame clones and lacks some. This sample has about 57,000 clones, with roughly 92% found just once. The sample originates from a study of T cell changes during pregnancy in multiple sclerosis. This TCR derives from a female donor with multiple sclerosis, enrolled in a pregnancy study. This material consisted of CD4+ T cells from peripheral blood mononuclear cells, taken in the third trimester of pregnancy.

The CDR3 sequence: CASSPPGSDYGYTF. As DNA, the CDR3 is TGTGCCAGCTCACCACCGGGGAGCGACTATGGCTACACCTTC. This chain connects TRBV18 to TRBJ1-2; D gene uncertain. The V and J ends lost 0 bases and 3 bases respectively, with 8 bases between them. The germline CDR1 and CDR2 sequences are KGHSH and LQKENI. CDR3 length: 14 residues.